These 18 T cell receptor beta chains came from one sample sequenced in a study of shared clonotypes between healthy human individuals. The protocol was immunoSEQ multiplex PCR, while the TCRdb copy is restricted to in-frame clones and leaves out a portion. The data show about 1.5 million clones, 95% to 99% seen once. Specimen: naive CD4+ T cells sorted from blood. Regarding subset: CD45RA+ positively selected. The origin of the receptors is a man aged 30 to 39 in good health.

This chain joins TRBV7-9 and TRBJ1-5, with TRBD1 matching 9 bases. The CDR3 loop spans 16 amino acids. V lost 1 base and J lost 3; bases outside the gene matches: 4. The V gene's germline CDR1 is SEHNR and CDR2 FQNEAQ (reference sequence). CDR3 DNA sequence: TGTGCCAGCAGCTTAGAATGGACAGGGGACAATCAGCCCCAGCATTTT. Its protein is CASSLEWTGDNQPQHF. Using reference TRBV7-9 and TRBJ1-5 for the parts outside the CDR3, the full variable domain is DTGVSQNPRHKITKRGQNVTFRCDPISEHNRLYWYRQTLGQGPEFLTYFQNEAQLEKSRLLSDRFSAERPKGSFSTLEIQRTEQGDSAMYLCASSLEWTGDNQPQHFGDGTRLSIL.

Of note for this clone: Different DNA sequences within this sample yield the same CDR3. The chain joins TRBV9 to TRBJ2-1; TRBD2 aligns across 12 bases. Trimming took 2 bases from V and 7 from J; bases not matched to a gene: 1. This CDR3 contains 14 residues. The germline CDR1 and CDR2 sequences are SGDLS and YYNGEE. DNA of the CDR3: TGTGCCAGCAGCGTGACTAGCGGGAGTAATGAGCAGTTCTTC. Translating it yields CASSVTSGSNEQFF.

This chain connects TRBV9 to TRBJ1-1; D remains ambiguous. The CDR3 runs to 15 residues. Trimming removed 0 bases at V and 3 bases at J, with 12 bases between. Germline V gives CDR1 SGDLS, CDR2 YYNGEE. The CDR3 bases are TGTGCCAGCAGCGTAGCGCCCGAACGGTACACTGAAGCTTTCTTT. Protein product: CASSVAPERYTEAFF. The full variable domain, with the rest looked up from reference TRBV9 and TRBJ1-1, is DSGVTQTPKHLITATGQRVTLRCSPRSGDLSVYWYQQSLDQGLQFLIQYYNGEERAKGNILERFSAQQFPDLHSELNLSSLELGDSALYFCASSVAPERYTEAFFGQGTRLTVV.

This clone was observed once. The chain employs TRBV6-4 and TRBJ2-3; 11 nucleotides match TRBD2. Trimming removed 5 bases from V and 4 bases from J; junction bases left unmatched: 2. CDR1 is MRHNA and CDR2 is SNTAGT in the germline V gene. CDR3 length: 14 residues. CDR3 sequence: CASSSLAGADTQYF. CDR3 DNA: TGTGCCAGCAGTTCACTAGCGGGAGCAGATACGCAGTATTTT.

The J gene is TRBJ1-5, the V gene TRBV7-9, with D unclear. Germline CDR1 and CDR2: SEHNR and FQNEAQ (reference sequence). CDR3 length: 12 amino acids. The V end was cut by 1 base, the J end by 6 bases, with 4 bases between. This chain's CDR3 is CASSLDGQPQHF. The CDR3 nucleotides read TGTGCCAGCAGCTTAGACGGTCAGCCCCAGCATTTT.

The chain has TRBV5-1 and TRBJ1-1; maybe TRBD1 (6 bases). Germline loops: CDR1 SGHRS, CDR2 YFSETQ. Trimming removed 2 bases from V and 3 bases from J, with 11 bases in between. This CDR3 region has 14 residues. CDR3 in DNA: TGCGCCAGCAGCTTTACAGGGAGGGACACTGAAGCTTTCTTT. Amino acids: CASSFTGRDTEAFF.

The chain links TRBV7-2 to TRBJ2-3, with D perhaps TRBD1 (6 bases). The CDR3 length is 12 residues. Germline V lookup: CDR1 SGHTA, CDR2 FQGNSA. The ends were cut back, 0 bases at V and 13 bases at J, with 11 bases in the middle. The chain's CDR3 is CASSLAGRGKYF. The CDR3 bases are TGTGCCAGCAGCTTAGCTGGCAGGGGCAAGTATTTT.

CDR3: CSVRGRANTGELFF. CDR3 in DNA: TGCAGCGTGCGGGGCAGGGCGAACACCGGGGAGCTGTTTTTT. The chain is built from TRBV29-1 and TRBJ2-2; tentative D call: TRBD2 (6 bases). Trimming cost V 6 bases and J 0 bases, with 11 bases left between them. The CDR3 has 14 amino acids. Germline CDR1 and CDR2: SQVTM and ANQGSEA.

The rearrangement joins TRBV2 to TRBJ1-2, with 10 bases that match TRBD1. This CDR3 has 15 amino acids. In germline, CDR1 is SNHLY, CDR2 FYNNEI. Trimming removed 6 bases from V and 4 bases from J; junction bases left unmatched: 8. This chain's CDR3 is CASRPGQGVVYGYTF. Written as DNA, the CDR3 is TGTGCCAGCAGACCCGGACAGGGGGTTGTCTATGGCTACACCTTC.

The chain combines TRBV5-1 with TRBJ2-7; D not resolved. Germline values: CDR1 SGHRS, CDR2 YFSETQ. There are 11 residues in the CDR3. V lost 4 bases to trimming and J lost 0 bases, with 2 bases between them. CDR3 region: CASSTSYEQYF. In DNA form, the CDR3 reads TGCGCCAGCAGCACCTCCTACGAGCAGTACTTC. Full variable domain (outside the CDR3, taken from reference TRBV5-1 and TRBJ2-7): KAGVTQTPRYLIKTRGQQVTLSCSPISGHRSVSWYQQTPGQGLQFLFEYFSETQRNKGNFPGRFSGRQFSNSRSEMNVSTLELGDSALYLCASSTSYEQYFGPGTRLTVT.

The CDR3 sequence: CASSTRDRTGGNTIYF. The CDR3 bases are TGTGCCAGCAGCACCCGGGACCGTACAGGCGGAAACACCATATATTTT. The genes are TRBV7-9 and TRBJ1-3, with D possibly TRBD1 on 5 matching bases. This CDR3 is built from 16 residues. V was clipped by 5 bases and J by 4 bases, with 18 bases between them. The germline V gene encodes CDR1 SEHNR and CDR2 FQNEAQ (reference sequence). Filled out from reference TRBV7-9 and TRBJ1-3, the complete variable domain reads DTGVSQNPRHKITKRGQNVTFRCDPISEHNRLYWYRQTLGQGPEFLTYFQNEAQLEKSRLLSDRFSAERPKGSFSTLEIQRTEQGDSAMYLCASSTRDRTGGNTIYFGEGSWLTVV.

The rearrangement uses TRBV4-1 and TRBJ1-4; 10 nucleotides align to TRBD1. CDR3 length equals 16 residues. CDR1 and CDR2 (germline): MGHRA, YSYEKL. J lost 5 bases, V lost 6 bases, and 9 bases had no gene match. The CDR3 here is CASSLRPGQGNEKLFF. Here the CDR3 DNA reads TGCGCCAGCAGTTTACGGCCGGGACAGGGGAATGAAAAACTGTTTTTT.

This sequence joins TRBV4-1 and TRBJ1-5; D not resolved. V lost 2 bases to trimming and J lost 3 bases, with 14 bases between them. CDR1 is MGHRA, CDR2 YSYEKL, per germline. The CDR3 totals 16 residues. CDR3 coding DNA: TGCGCCAGCAGCCAAACTGGTGGCAAATCCAATCAGCCCCAGCATTTT. Translated: CASSQTGGKSNQPQHF.

The chain recombines TRBV5-1 with TRBJ2-1; possibly TRBD2 for D (6 bases). Trimming pared 3 bases from V and 4 bases from J, leaving 8 bases between. This CDR3 is 13 amino acids long. Germline V CDR1 and CDR2: SGHRS, YFSETQ. For the CDR3, the DNA is TGCGCCAGCAGCTCGGGAGCTTACAATGAGCAGTTCTTC. It encodes CASSSGAYNEQFF.

The V gene is TRBV9, the J gene TRBJ2-1; unclear D gene. Germline CDR1 and CDR2: SGDLS and YYNGEE. CDR3 length equals 16 residues. V lost 3 bases, J lost 6 bases, and 19 bases lay in between. The CDR3 coding sequence is TGTGCCAGCAGCGGAACCGGGCCCGGAGTCGGCAATGAGCAGTTCTTC. Amino acid sequence: CASSGTGPGVGNEQFF.

V and J are TRBV5-3 and TRBJ2-6; no clear D. TRBV5-3 is labeled an ORF, and its function is uncertain. This CDR3 is built from 17 residues. Trimming removed 1 base from V and 0 bases from J, with 11 bases in between. The CDR3 sequence: CARSLWTRFSGANVLTF. The DNA of the CDR3 is TGTGCCAGAAGCTTGTGGACGAGATTCTCTGGGGCCAACGTCCTGACTTTC.

The chain joins TRBV28 to TRBJ1-5; D perhaps matches TRBD1 (5 bases). Trimming pared 8 bases from V and 4 bases from J, leaving 24 bases between. The CDR3 contains 17 residues. CDR1 is MDHEN and CDR2 is SYDVKM in the germline V gene. DNA for the CDR3: TGTGCCAGCGGTGGGGGATTTCGCACATCCGGAAATCAGCCCCAGCATTTT. Translation: CASGGGFRTSGNQPQHF.

This chain links TRBV19 with TRBJ1-5, with a weak D call TRBD1 (6 bases). The ends were cut back, 7 bases at V and 4 bases at J, with 17 bases in the middle. The CDR3 runs 15 residues. CDR1 is LNHDA, CDR2 SQIVND, per germline (reference sequence). CDR3 sequence reads: CASTPRDRSNQPQHF. CDR3 in DNA: TGTGCCAGTACCCCACGCGACAGGTCGAATCAGCCCCAGCATTTT.